One sample yielded the 11 T cell receptor beta chains listed below, sequenced in a study of tumor-infiltrating lymphocytes in primary liver carcinoma. Priming with a constant-region primer yielded TCR beta cDNA from roughly 490 ng total RNA. For TCR beta, libraries were produced by three nested multiplex PCR rounds using slightly modified ARM-PCR. The first two PCR rounds used TRBV1-TRBV30 primers with a Cbeta primer, around 10 cycles each. One entry per CDR3 protein results from TCRdb running MiXCR on the multiplex PCR reads. Here the sample spans some 190,000 distinct CDR3 sequences, 85% being singletons. For each extraction, RNA and DNA were obtained together from about 21-30 mg of unsorted bulk tissue. The sequencing sample was made of tumor tissue from primary liver carcinoma. The receptors shown here come from a man aged 40-49 years with primary liver carcinoma and hepatitis B virus infection.

V and J are TRBV7-3 and TRBJ2-3, with TRBD2 matching over 7 bases. J lost 2 bases, V lost 5 bases, and 7 bases had no gene match. CDR1 and CDR2 (germline): SGHTA, FQGTGA. CDR3 length equals 15 residues. In DNA, the CDR3 is TGTGCCAGCAGCCCAGGGAGGGCGAACACAGATACGCAGTATTTT. Amino acids: CASSPGRANTDTQYF.

The count of this clonotype is one. One junction end does not reproduce the germline sequence, and a read error may be involved. Here the CDR3 reads CASSRAGQGLKTEAFF. CDR3 coding DNA: TGTGCTAGCAGCCGCGCGGGACAGGGTTTAAAGACTGAAGCTTTCTTT. The V gene is TRBV12-3 or TRBV12-4, the J gene TRBJ1-1, with 9 bases fitting TRBD1. This CDR3 is 16 amino acids long.

This clonotype came up a few times. Possible read error: a much larger clone is one base away. The chain combines TRBV11-2 with TRBJ2-3, with 13 bases fitting TRBD2. The ends lost 4 bases at V and 2 bases at J; junction bases unmatched: 3. This CDR3 spans 16 amino acids. Germline CDR1 is SGHAT and CDR2 is FQNNGV. The CDR3 is CASSWGTSGNTDTQYF. CDR3 sequence (DNA): TGTGCCAGCAGCTGGGGGACTAGCGGGAACACAGATACGCAGTATTTT.

In the case of this clonotype: An end of the junction does not agree with germline; a read error may underlie this. This chain joins TRBV11-1 and TRBJ2-1; 9 bases match TRBD2. Germline CDR1 reads SGHAT; CDR2 reads FQDESV (reference sequence). The CDR3 sequence is 18 residues long. Here the CDR3 reads CASSLYRSAGGSYNKQFF. CDR3 nucleotide sequence: TGTGCCAGCAGCTTATATCGCTCCGCGGGAGGGTCCTACAATAAGCAATTCTTC.

For this clonotype: It may be a read error: a sequence one base away is much more abundant. This chain joins TRBV25-1 and TRBJ1-1; D is possibly TRBD1 (5 bases). Germline lookup yields CDR1 MGHDK and CDR2 SYGVNS. The CDR3 spans 12 residues. V lost 5 bases, J lost 3 bases, and 7 bases lay in between. The CDR3 nucleotides are TGTGCCAGCAGTCTGGGGGACACTGAAGCTTTCTTT. Translating gives CASSLGDTEAFF.

To note about this clonotype: A read error may produce the germline difference seen at one junction end. V and J are TRBV15 and TRBJ2-1; D is possibly TRBD2 (6 bases). The CDR3 has 16 residues. CDR1 LNHNV and CDR2 YYDKDF come from the germline V gene (reference sequence). The CDR3 protein is CVTSNLLAAPFDEQFF. DNA of the CDR3: TGTGTCACCAGCAACCTACTAGCAGCGCCTTTTGATGAGCAGTTCTTC.

Worth noting for this clonotype: At one end the junction does not follow the germline gene, possibly because of a read error. The J gene is TRBJ2-1, the V gene TRBV11-1; D is possibly TRBD1 (5 bases). Germline V gene sequence: CDR1 SGHAT, CDR2 FQDESV (reference sequence). The CDR3 covers 15 residues. The CDR3 reads CASSFQGPLDNQQFF. DNA of the CDR3: TGTGCTAGCAGCTTCCAAGGACCGCTGGACAATCAGCAGTTCTTC.

This clonotype was detected only once. Mismatch with germline at one junction end may stem from a read error. The chain couples TRBV5-1 to TRBJ2-5, with D tentatively TRBD1 or TRBD2 (5 bases each). This CDR3 has 14 amino acids. From germline, CDR1 is SGHRS and CDR2 YFSETQ. Here the CDR3 reads CASSLLQGRETQYF. The CDR3 coding sequence is TGCGCCAGCAGCCTCCTGCAGGGACGCGAGACCCAGTACTTT.

A word on this clonotype: This is likely a read error, given that the CDR3 carries no conserved phenylalanine or tryptophan at its end. The V gene is TRBV6-1, the J gene TRBJ2-4, with TRBD2 as a possible D gene (6 bases). CDR1 MNHNS and CDR2 SASEGT come from the germline V gene. There are 14 residues in the CDR3. The CDR3 loop reads CVSSDGTPRGIQYS. CDR3 nucleotides: TGTGTCAGCAGTGACGGGACTCCTCGGGGCATTCAGTACTCC.

The rearrangement links TRBV5-5 to TRBJ2-7; perhaps TRBD1 as D (5 bases). CDR1 is SGHKS and CDR2 is YYEKEE in the germline V gene (reference sequence). The CDR3 loop spans 13 amino acids. V lost 4 bases and J lost 8, with 16 bases in between. For the CDR3, the DNA is TGTGCCAGCAGCCTTCTGCTCCAGGACAAGCAGTACTTC. Encoded protein: CASSLLLQDKQYF.

CDR3 coding DNA: TGCGGCGCCACGACATCTGGGACCGGCACTCCATATGAGCAGTACTTC. This codes for CGATTSGTGTPYEQYF. The chain carries TRBV29-1 and TRBJ2-7; D possibly matches TRBD1 or TRBD2 (5 bases each). This CDR3 has 16 amino acids. Germline CDR1 and CDR2: SQVTM and ANQGSEA.